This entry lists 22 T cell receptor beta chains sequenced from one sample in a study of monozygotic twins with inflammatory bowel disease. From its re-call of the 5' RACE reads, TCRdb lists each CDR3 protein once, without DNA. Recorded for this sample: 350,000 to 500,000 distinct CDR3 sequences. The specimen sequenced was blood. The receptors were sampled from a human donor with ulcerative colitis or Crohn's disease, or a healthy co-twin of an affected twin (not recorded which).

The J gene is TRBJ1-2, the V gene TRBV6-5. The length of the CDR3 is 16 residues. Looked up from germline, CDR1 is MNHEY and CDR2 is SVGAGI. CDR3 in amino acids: CASSYSRQVLIYGYTF.

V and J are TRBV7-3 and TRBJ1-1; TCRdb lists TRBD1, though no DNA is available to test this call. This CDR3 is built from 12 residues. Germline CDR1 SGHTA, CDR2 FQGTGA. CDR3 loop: CASSSGTGEAFF.

This chain's CDR3 is CASSLGDSLHNEQFF. The J gene is TRBJ2-1, the V gene TRBV5-1; TCRdb picks TRBD2, but there is no DNA to check that call. Germline-derived CDR1 and CDR2 are SGHRS and YFSETQ. The CDR3 length is 15 residues.

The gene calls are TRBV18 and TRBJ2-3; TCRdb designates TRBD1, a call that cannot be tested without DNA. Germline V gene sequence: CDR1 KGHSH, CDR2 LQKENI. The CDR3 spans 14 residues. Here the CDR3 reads CASLNRGNTDTQYF.

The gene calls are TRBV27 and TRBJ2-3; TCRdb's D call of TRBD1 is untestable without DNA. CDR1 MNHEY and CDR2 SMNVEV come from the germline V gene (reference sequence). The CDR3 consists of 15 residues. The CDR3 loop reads CASSLSGGTGDTQYF.

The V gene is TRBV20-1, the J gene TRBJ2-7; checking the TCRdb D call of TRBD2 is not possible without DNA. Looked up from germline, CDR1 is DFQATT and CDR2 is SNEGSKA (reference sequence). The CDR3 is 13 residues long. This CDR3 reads CSARGTSGREQYF.

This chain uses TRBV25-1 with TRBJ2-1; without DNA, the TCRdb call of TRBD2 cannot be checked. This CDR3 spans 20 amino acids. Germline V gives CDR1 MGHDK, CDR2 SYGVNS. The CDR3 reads CASSGIRLAGSTHYFNEQFF. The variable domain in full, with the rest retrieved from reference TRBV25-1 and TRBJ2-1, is EADIYQTPRYLVIGTGKKITLECSQTMGHDKMYWYQQDPGMELHLIHYSYGVNSTEKGDLSSESTVSRIRTEHFPLTLESARPSHTSQYLCASSGIRLAGSTHYFNEQFFGPGTRLTVL.

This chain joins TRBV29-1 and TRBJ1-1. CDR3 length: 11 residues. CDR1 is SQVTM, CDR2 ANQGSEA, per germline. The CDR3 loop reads CSVEHARGTFF. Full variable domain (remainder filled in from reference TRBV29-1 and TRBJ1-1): SAVISQKPSRDICQRGTSLTIQCQVDSQVTMMFWYRQQPGQSLTLIATANQGSEATYESGFVIDKFPISRPNLTFSTLTVSNMSPEDSSIYLCSVEHARGTFFGQGTRLTVV.

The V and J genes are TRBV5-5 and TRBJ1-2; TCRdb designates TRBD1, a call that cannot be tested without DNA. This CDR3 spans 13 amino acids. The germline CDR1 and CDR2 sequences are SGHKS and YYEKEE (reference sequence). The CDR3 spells CASSSGTASGYTF.

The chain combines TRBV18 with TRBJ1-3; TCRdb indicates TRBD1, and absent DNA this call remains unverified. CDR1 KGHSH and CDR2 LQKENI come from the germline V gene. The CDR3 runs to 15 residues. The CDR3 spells CASSPRDRQGNTIYF.

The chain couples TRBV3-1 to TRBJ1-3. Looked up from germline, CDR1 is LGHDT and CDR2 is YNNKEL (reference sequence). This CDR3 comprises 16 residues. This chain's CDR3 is CASSPQRANTGNTIYF.

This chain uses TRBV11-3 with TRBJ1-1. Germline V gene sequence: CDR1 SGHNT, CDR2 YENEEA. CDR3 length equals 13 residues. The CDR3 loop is CASSKSSGAEAFF.

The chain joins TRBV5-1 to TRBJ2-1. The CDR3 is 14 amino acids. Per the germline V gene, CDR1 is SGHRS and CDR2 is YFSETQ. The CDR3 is CASSLGVHYNEQFF.

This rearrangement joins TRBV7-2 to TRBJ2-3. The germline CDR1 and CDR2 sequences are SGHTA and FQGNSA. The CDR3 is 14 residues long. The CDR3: CASSTQGSTDTQYF.

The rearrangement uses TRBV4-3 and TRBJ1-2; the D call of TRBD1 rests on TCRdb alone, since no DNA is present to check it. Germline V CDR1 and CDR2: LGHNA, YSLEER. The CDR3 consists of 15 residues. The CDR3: CASSQGLGTDYGYTF.

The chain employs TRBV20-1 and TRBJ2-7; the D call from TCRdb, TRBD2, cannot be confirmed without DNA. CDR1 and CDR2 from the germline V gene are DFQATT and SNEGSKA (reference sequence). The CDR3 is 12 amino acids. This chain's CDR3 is CSASRELSEQYF.

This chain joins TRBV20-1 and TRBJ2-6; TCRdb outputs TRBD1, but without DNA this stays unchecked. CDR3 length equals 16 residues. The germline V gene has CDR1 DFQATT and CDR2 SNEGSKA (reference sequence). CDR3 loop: CSAPPTRGSGANVLTF.

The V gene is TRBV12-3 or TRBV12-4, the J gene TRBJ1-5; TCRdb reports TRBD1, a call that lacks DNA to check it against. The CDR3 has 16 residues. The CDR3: CASSLDYRGKNQPQHF.

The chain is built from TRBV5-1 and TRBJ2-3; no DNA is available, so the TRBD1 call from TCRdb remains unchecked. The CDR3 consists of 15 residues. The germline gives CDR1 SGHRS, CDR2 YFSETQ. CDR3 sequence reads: CASSLGGAPTDTQYF. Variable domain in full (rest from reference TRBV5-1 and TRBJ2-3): KAGVTQTPRYLIKTRGQQVTLSCSPISGHRSVSWYQQTPGQGLQFLFEYFSETQRNKGNFPGRFSGRQFSNSRSEMNVSTLELGDSALYLCASSLGGAPTDTQYFGPGTRLTVL.

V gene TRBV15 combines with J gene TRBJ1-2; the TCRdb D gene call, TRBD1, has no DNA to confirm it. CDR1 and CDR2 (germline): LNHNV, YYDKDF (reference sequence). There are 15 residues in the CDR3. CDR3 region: CATSRGGGAVWGYTF.

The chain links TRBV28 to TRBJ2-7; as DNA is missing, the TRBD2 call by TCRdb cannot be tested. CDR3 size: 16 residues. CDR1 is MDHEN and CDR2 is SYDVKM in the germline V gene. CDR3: CASSPRLAGLPYEQYF.

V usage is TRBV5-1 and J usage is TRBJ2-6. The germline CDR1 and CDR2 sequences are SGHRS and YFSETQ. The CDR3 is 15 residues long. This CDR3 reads CASSLSFSGANVLTF.